Listed here are 14 T cell receptor beta chains from one sample, sequenced in a study of blood T cell repertoires in COVID-19. Using immunoSEQ multiplex PCR, the repertoire was profiled, and TCRdb retains in-frame clones only, with some absent. The table lists around 170,000 clones, 80% to 85% of them singletons. Sample: peripheral blood. The receptors shown here come from a woman of 80 years or more with COVID-19, enrolled during active disease.

The V and J genes are TRBV9 and TRBJ1-4; 10 nucleotides match TRBD1. This CDR3 spans 15 amino acids. The trim removed 3 bases at V and 8 bases at J, leaving 7 bases unmatched. CDR1 and CDR2 from the germline V gene are SGDLS and YYNGEE. This chain's CDR3 is CASSAGTGDVEKLFF. CDR3 nucleotide sequence: TGTGCCAGCAGCGCGGGGACAGGGGACGTCGAAAAACTGTTTTTT.

The J gene is TRBJ2-7, the V gene TRBV5-1, with D perhaps matching TRBD2 (5 bases). The CDR3 covers 17 residues. CDR1 is SGHRS and CDR2 is YFSETQ in the germline V gene. Trimming stripped 2 bases from V and 0 bases from J, with 18 bases between. Here the CDR3 DNA reads TGCGCCAGCAGCTTCAACCCCTTGGGAGAGAGCTCCTACGAGCAGTACTTC. It codes for CASSFNPLGESSYEQYF.

A few counts support this clone. The rearrangement joins TRBV3-1 (or the pseudogene TRBV3-2) to TRBJ2-2, with 10 bases lining up with TRBD1. Germline CDR1 reads LGHDT; CDR2 reads YNNKEL (reference sequence). This CDR3 region has 16 residues. Unmatched junction bases numbered 6, after V lost 5 bases and J lost 3 bases. The CDR3 sequence: CASSSRDRGYTGELFF. The CDR3 DNA is TGTGCCAGCAGCTCAAGGGACAGGGGTTACACCGGGGAGCTGTTTTTT.

This chain links TRBV6-2 or TRBV6-3 with TRBJ2-5, with 7 nucleotides matching TRBD2. Trimming cost V 1 base and J 2 bases; bases outside gene matches: 1. The CDR3 has 14 residues. Looked up from germline, CDR1 is MNHEY and CDR2 is SVGEGT. The CDR3: CASSYYSGQETQYF. The CDR3 DNA sequence: TGTGCCAGCAGTTACTATAGCGGGCAAGAGACCCAGTACTTC.

In its sample, this clone was seen once. CDR3 residues: CASSFPDINYGYTF. CDR3 DNA sequence: TGTGCCAGCAGTTTCCCAGATATTAACTATGGCTACACCTTC. This chain connects TRBV28 to TRBJ1-2; D not resolved. CDR1 and CDR2 (germline): MDHEN, SYDVKM. With 3 bases removed from V and 1 base from J, the gap between germline ends came to 9 bases. The CDR3 loop spans 14 amino acids.

In its sample, this clone was seen once. V is TRBV24-1 and J is TRBJ1-2; 11 positions match TRBD1. V was clipped by 1 base and J by 0 bases; unmatched bases: 9. The CDR3 sequence is 19 residues long. CDR1 KGHDR and CDR2 SFDVKD come from the germline V gene. CDR3 in amino acids: CATSDFWTGGAGPNYGYTF. The CDR3 region has the DNA TGTGCCACCAGTGATTTCTGGACAGGGGGCGCGGGTCCTAACTATGGCTACACCTTC.

The chain carries TRBV12-2 and TRBJ2-2; TRBD2 is taken as the D call from the table, unchecked against the DNA. TRBV12-2 is flagged as a pseudogene. There are 18 residues in the CDR3. CDR3 amino acids: CASRLDLAGARGTGELFF. In DNA form, the CDR3 reads TGTGCAAGTCGCTTAGACCTAGCGGGGGCCCGTGGCACCGGGGAGCTGTTTTTT.

The chain joins TRBV19 to TRBJ2-7; 8 bases fit TRBD1. This CDR3 is built from 14 residues. Per the germline V gene, CDR1 is LNHDA and CDR2 is SQIVND (reference sequence). V lost 8 bases to trimming and J lost 2 bases; unmatched junction nucleotides: 8. This CDR3 is CASRNTGGPYEQYF. CDR3 coding DNA: TGTGCCAGTCGAAACACAGGGGGGCCCTACGAGCAGTACTTC. The full variable domain, in which reference TRBV19 and TRBJ2-7 provide the parts outside the CDR3, is DGGITQSPKYLFRKEGQNVTLSCEQNLNHDAMYWYRQDPGQGLRLIYYSQIVNDFQKGDIAEGYSVSREKKESFPLTVTSAQKNPTAFYLCASRNTGGPYEQYFGPGTRLTVT.

The V call is TRBV28, the J call TRBJ2-7, with 9 bases fitting TRBD1. CDR1 MDHEN and CDR2 SYDVKM come from the germline V gene. The V segment lost 2 bases and the J segment 6 bases; nucleotides outside the gene matches: 11. The CDR3 covers 16 residues. As DNA, the CDR3 is TGTGCCAGCAGTTTACTCTCTCCGGGACAGGGAAGCGAGCAGTACTTC. Encoded protein: CASSLLSPGQGSEQYF.

V usage is TRBV19 and J usage is TRBJ1-5; D is ambiguous. Trimming shortened V by 4 bases and J by 6 bases, and 13 bases separated the two germline ends. Germline V gene data show CDR1 as LNHDA and CDR2 as SQIVND (reference sequence). The CDR3 runs to 14 residues. CDR3 sequence: CASSNGLRGQPQHF. The CDR3 coding sequence is TGTGCCAGTAGTAATGGGCTCCGGGGTCAGCCCCAGCATTTT.

The J gene is TRBJ1-1, the V gene TRBV5-1; TRBD1 aligns across 8 bases. V lost 4 bases to trimming and J lost 6 bases; unmatched junction nucleotides: 8. Per germline, CDR1 SGHRS and CDR2 YFSETQ. This CDR3 comprises 14 residues. CDR3 region: CASSRGTGGAEAFF. The CDR3 DNA reads TGCGCCAGCAGCAGAGGGACAGGCGGCGCTGAAGCTTTCTTT.

The rearrangement joins TRBV24-1 to TRBJ2-3; D gene unclear. V shed 3 bases and J shed 2 bases, with 11 bases lying between them. This CDR3 contains 15 residues. Germline CDR1 reads KGHDR; CDR2 reads SFDVKD. CDR3 nucleotide sequence: TGTGCCACCAGTGATGCTAGATACCCCACAGATACGCAGTATTTT. This gives the protein CATSDARYPTDTQYF.

This clone was observed a handful of times. The chain has TRBV28 and TRBJ2-1; D is perhaps TRBD2 (5 bases). The CDR3 has 15 residues. The V and J ends lost 5 bases and 1 base respectively, with 12 bases between them. In germline, CDR1 is MDHEN, CDR2 SYDVKM. CDR3 nucleotide sequence: TGTGCCAGCAGTCCGACCCCGGGATCCTACAATGAGCAGTTCTTC. Its protein is CASSPTPGSYNEQFF.

The chain links TRBV23-1 to TRBJ2-3, with 11 bases lining up with TRBD1. TRBV23-1 is designated an ORF whose function remains uncertain. V dropped 1 base and J dropped 6; count of bases not matched to a gene: 6. The CDR3 runs 16 residues. CDR3 sequence reads: CASSQWDRGVRDTQYF. DNA of the CDR3: TGCGCCAGCAGTCAATGGGACAGGGGGGTTCGGGATACGCAGTATTTT.